The 22 T cell receptor beta chains below were found in one sample sequenced in a study of blood T cell repertoires in COVID-19. Assay used: immunoSEQ multiplex PCR; TCRdb lists only in-frame clones, some missing. The sample consists of some 320,000 clones, approximately 81% of them appearing once. The specimen sequenced was PBMCs or T cells enriched from blood (not recorded which). The receptors come from a woman younger than 45 who had been exposed to COVID-19.

V gene TRBV27 combines with J gene TRBJ2-6; unclear D gene. CDR1 is MNHEY, CDR2 SMNVEV, per germline (reference sequence). This CDR3 is built from 15 residues. Trimming pared 4 bases from V and 0 bases from J, leaving 7 bases between. The CDR3 nucleotides are TGTGCCAGCAGTTGGTTGAGCTCTGGGGCCAACGTCCTGACTTTC. Translating gives CASSWLSSGANVLTF.

This clone was counted a single time. This chain uses TRBV3-1 (or the pseudogene TRBV3-2) with TRBJ2-3, with TRBD1 identical over 9 bases. V dropped 1 base and J dropped 4; count of bases not matched to a gene: 6. The CDR3 has 16 amino acids. Germline values: CDR1 LGHDT, CDR2 YNNKEL (reference sequence). Here the CDR3 DNA reads TGTGCCAGCAGCCAAGTAAAGACAGGGGGTTCAGATACGCAGTATTTT. It codes for CASSQVKTGGSDTQYF.

The chain joins TRBV28 to TRBJ1-5, with a weak D call TRBD1 (5 bases). This CDR3 spans 14 amino acids. The ends were cut back, 11 bases at V and 0 bases at J, with 14 bases in the middle. Germline assignment: CDR1 MDHEN and CDR2 SYDVKM. The DNA of the CDR3 is TGTGCCGTCGAAAGGGGAAATAGCAATCAGCCCCAGCATTTT. Translated, it gives CAVERGNSNQPQHF.

This clone was observed a handful of times. The chain is built from TRBV14 and TRBJ1-2; 7 bases agree with TRBD1. J gave up 5 bases and V 1 base, and 7 bases lay outside the gene matches. This CDR3 region has 15 residues. CDR1 and CDR2 (germline): SGHDN, FVKESK. The DNA of the CDR3 is TGTGCCAGCAGCCAAGTAGAGGGGGCGAGATATGGCTACACCTTC. Residues: CASSQVEGARYGYTF.

The CDR3 reads CASQVTEGHEQFF. In nucleotides, the CDR3 is TGCGCCAGCCAAGTGACGGAGGGGCATGAGCAGTTCTTC. V and J are TRBV10-1 and TRBJ2-1; tentative D call: TRBD2 (6 bases). CDR1 and CDR2 from the germline V gene are WNHNN and SYGVQD (reference sequence). V was shortened by 8 bases and J by 8 bases, with 16 bases between the two germline ends. The CDR3 consists of 13 residues.

This clone has a single count. The gene calls are TRBV7-6 and TRBJ2-5, with 7 bases lining up with TRBD1. V shed 1 base and J 5 bases; nucleotides not matched to a gene: 4. The germline V gene has CDR1 SGHVS and CDR2 FNYEAQ. The CDR3 spans 14 residues. In DNA form, the CDR3 reads TGTGCCAGCAGCTTAGTTATGGACAGGGAGACCCAGTACTTC. Its translation is CASSLVMDRETQYF.

This clone was seen only once. The gene calls are TRBV20-1 and TRBJ2-7; a possible D gene is TRBD2 (5 bases). Trimming removed 6 bases at V and 3 bases at J, with 9 bases between. CDR1 and CDR2 from the germline V gene are DFQATT and SNEGSKA (reference sequence). This CDR3 has 11 residues. The CDR3 region has the DNA TGCAGTGCGAGGGCCGGCTACGAGCAGTACTTC. Amino acids: CSARAGYEQYF.

V and J are TRBV28 and TRBJ1-5, with D uncertain. Per germline, CDR1 MDHEN and CDR2 SYDVKM. The V end was cut by 8 bases, the J end by 4 bases, with 9 bases between. This CDR3 is built from 12 residues. The DNA of the CDR3 is TGTGCCAGCCTACAGTTAAATCAGCCCCAGCATTTT. Protein sequence: CASLQLNQPQHF.

The chain combines TRBV28 with TRBJ1-1, with TRBD1 identical over 7 bases. The CDR3 covers 14 residues. Germline loops: CDR1 MDHEN, CDR2 SYDVKM. V shed 6 bases, J shed 4 bases, and the junction held 8 bases outside the gene matches. The CDR3 protein is CASSRHPGGTEAFF. In DNA, the CDR3 is TGTGCCAGCAGCAGACATCCAGGGGGCACTGAAGCTTTCTTT.

With respect to this clone: Other DNA sequences in the same sample also yield this CDR3. J is TRBJ1-1 and V is TRBV7-2; D is uncertain. Germline V gene sequence: CDR1 SGHTA, CDR2 FQGNSA. This CDR3 is 14 amino acids long. V lost 1 base to trimming and J lost 1 base, with 7 bases between them. The CDR3: CASSLEGGNTEAFF. The CDR3 DNA sequence: TGTGCCAGCAGCTTAGAGGGAGGGAACACTGAAGCTTTCTTT.

V is TRBV18 and J is TRBJ1-2; D perhaps matches TRBD1 (5 bases). From germline, CDR1 is KGHSH and CDR2 LQKENI. This CDR3 contains 12 residues. V was trimmed by 4 bases and J by 7 bases, leaving 10 bases between them. The CDR3 region has the DNA TGTGCCAGCTCACGGTCAGGGTTTGGCTACACCTTC. Translated: CASSRSGFGYTF.

The gene calls are TRBV9 and TRBJ1-1; weak D call: TRBD1 (6 bases). From germline, CDR1 is SGDLS and CDR2 YYNGEE. This CDR3 comprises 15 residues. V was shortened by 2 bases and J by 3 bases, with 14 bases between the two germline ends. CDR3 coding DNA: TGTGCCAGCAGCGTGGACGGGGGGCGGTACACTGAAGCTTTCTTT. It translates to CASSVDGGRYTEAFF.

The chain recombines TRBV18 with TRBJ1-2; no definite D call. Trimming left V 0 bases short and J 2 bases short, with 10 bases between. Germline CDR1 is KGHSH and CDR2 is LQKENI. The length of the CDR3 is 15 residues. The DNA of the CDR3 is TGTGCCAGCTCACCACCGGGGAGTAAAAACTATGGCTACACCTTC. Its protein product is CASSPPGSKNYGYTF.

V is TRBV7-8 and J is TRBJ1-3; 8 bases map to TRBD1. The CDR3 is 15 residues long. The V and J ends lost 5 bases and 2 bases, in that order; junction bases with no gene match: 5. Germline lookup yields CDR1 SGHVS and CDR2 FQNEAQ. The CDR3 reads CASSPQQGAGNTIYF. CDR3 nucleotide sequence: TGTGCCAGCAGCCCGCAACAGGGGGCTGGAAACACCATATATTTT. The full variable domain, its missing parts supplied by reference TRBV7-8 and TRBJ1-3, is GAGVSQSPRYKVAKRGQDVALRCDPISGHVSLFWYQQALGQGPEFLTYFQNEAQLDKSGLPSDRFFAERPEGSVSTLKIQRTQQEDSAVYLCASSPQQGAGNTIYFGEGSWLTVV.

The genes are TRBV19 and TRBJ1-5; 7 bases agree with TRBD1. From germline, CDR1 is LNHDA and CDR2 SQIVND (reference sequence). The CDR3 length is 15 residues. With V trimmed by 0 bases and J by 11 bases, 10 bases remained unmatched. CDR3 in amino acids: CASSIDRSGGSAQHF. CDR3 nucleotide sequence: TGTGCCAGTAGTATAGATCGCTCAGGGGGATCAGCCCAGCATTTT.

The chain is built from TRBV27 and TRBJ1-1; D perhaps matches TRBD1 (5 bases). Germline CDR1 MNHEY, CDR2 SMNVEV (reference sequence). The CDR3 is 14 amino acids. The ends were cut back, 2 bases at V and 3 bases at J, with 10 bases in the middle. For the CDR3, the DNA is TGTGCCAGCAGTTTAGGGGCGCAGGACACTGAAGCTTTCTTT. This codes for CASSLGAQDTEAFF.

A few counts support this clone. The chain couples TRBV10-1 to TRBJ1-5; D gene ambiguous. Trimming took 2 bases from V and 5 from J, leaving 7 bases between them. Germline V gives CDR1 WNHNN, CDR2 SYGVQD (reference sequence). The CDR3 has 13 residues. This chain's CDR3 is CASSEAVHQPQHF. CDR3 DNA: TGCGCCAGCAGTGAGGCAGTTCATCAGCCCCAGCATTTT.

V usage is TRBV14 and J usage is TRBJ1-2; the D gene is possibly TRBD1 (5 bases). CDR3 length: 16 residues. The germline CDR1 and CDR2 sequences are SGHDN and FVKESK. The V gene lost 4 bases and the J gene lost 1 base, with 16 bases spanning the gap. This CDR3 reads CASSPPRGGDNYGYTF. The DNA of the CDR3 is TGTGCCAGCAGCCCTCCGCGGGGGGGTGATAACTATGGCTACACCTTC.

CDR3 in amino acids: CASSTRTGWGYGYTF. The CDR3 nucleotides are TGTGCCAGCAGTACCCGGACAGGCTGGGGCTATGGCTACACCTTC. The rearrangement links TRBV28 to TRBJ1-2, with 7 bases identical to TRBD1. Germline V lookup: CDR1 MDHEN, CDR2 SYDVKM. J gave up 4 bases and V 5 bases, and 10 bases lay outside the gene matches. CDR3 length equals 15 residues.

The V call is TRBV28, the J call TRBJ1-2; D is perhaps TRBD1 (5 bases). This CDR3 spans 13 amino acids. Germline V gives CDR1 MDHEN, CDR2 SYDVKM. The V end lost 6 bases, the J end lost 8 bases, and 16 bases lay between the germline ends. CDR3 in amino acids: CASSPVRAGGYTF. CDR3 bases: TGTGCCAGCAGCCCCGTCAGGGCAGGAGGCTACACCTTC.

In its sample, this clone was seen a few times. The rearrangement uses TRBV10-3 and TRBJ2-5; the match to TRBD2 covers 9 bases. CDR3 size: 16 residues. Germline CDR1 ENHRY, CDR2 SYGVKD. V trimming: 6 bases; J trimming: 2 bases; junction bases outside the gene matches: 10. The CDR3 DNA reads as TGTGCCATCAGGCTAGGAGCGGGGGGCGAGCAAGAGACCCAGTACTTC. Its protein product is CAIRLGAGGEQETQYF.

J is TRBJ1-2 and V is TRBV7-2; D might be TRBD1 (5 bases). The germline V gene encodes CDR1 SGHTA and CDR2 FQGNSA. Between the trimmed V and J ends, which lost 7 bases and 6 bases, there was a span of 15 bases. This CDR3 spans 13 amino acids. In nucleotides, the CDR3 is TGTGCCAGCACCGGTAGCAGGGCGGATGGCTACACCTTC. Protein: CASTGSRADGYTF.